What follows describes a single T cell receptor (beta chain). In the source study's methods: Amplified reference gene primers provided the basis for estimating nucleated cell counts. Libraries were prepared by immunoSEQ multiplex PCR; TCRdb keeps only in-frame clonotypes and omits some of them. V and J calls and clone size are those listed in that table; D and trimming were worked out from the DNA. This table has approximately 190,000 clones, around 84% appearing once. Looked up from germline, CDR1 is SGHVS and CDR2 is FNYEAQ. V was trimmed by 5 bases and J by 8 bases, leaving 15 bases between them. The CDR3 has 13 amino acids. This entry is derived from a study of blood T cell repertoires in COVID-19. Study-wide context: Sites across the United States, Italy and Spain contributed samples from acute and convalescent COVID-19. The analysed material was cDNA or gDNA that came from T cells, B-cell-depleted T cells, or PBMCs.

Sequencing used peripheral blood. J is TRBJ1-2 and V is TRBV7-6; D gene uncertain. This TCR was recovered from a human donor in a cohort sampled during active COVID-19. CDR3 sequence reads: CASSPTALGGYTF. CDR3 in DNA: TGTGCCAGCAGCCCCACCGCCCTAGGCGGCTACACCTTC. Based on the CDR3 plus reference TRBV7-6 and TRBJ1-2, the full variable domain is GAGVSQSPRYKVTKRGQDVALRCDPISGHVSLYWYRQALGQGPEFLTYFNYEAQQDKSGLPNDRFSAERPEGSISTLTIQRTEQRDSAMYRCASSPTALGGYTFGSGTRLTVV.